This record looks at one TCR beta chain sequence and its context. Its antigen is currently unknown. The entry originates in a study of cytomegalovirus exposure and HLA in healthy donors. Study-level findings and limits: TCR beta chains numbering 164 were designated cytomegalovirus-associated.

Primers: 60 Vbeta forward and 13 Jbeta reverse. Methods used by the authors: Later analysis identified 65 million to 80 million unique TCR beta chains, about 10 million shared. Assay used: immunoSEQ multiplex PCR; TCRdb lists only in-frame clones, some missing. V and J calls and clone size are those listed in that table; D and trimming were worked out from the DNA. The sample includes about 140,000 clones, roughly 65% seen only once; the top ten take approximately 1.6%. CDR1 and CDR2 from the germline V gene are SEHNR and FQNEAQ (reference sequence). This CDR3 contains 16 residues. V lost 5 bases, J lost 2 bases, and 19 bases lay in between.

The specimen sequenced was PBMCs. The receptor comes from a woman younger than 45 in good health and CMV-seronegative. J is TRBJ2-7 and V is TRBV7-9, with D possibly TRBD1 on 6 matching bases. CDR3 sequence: CASSTQHGTLAYEQYF. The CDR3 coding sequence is TGTGCCAGCAGCACTCAGCACGGGACACTCGCCTACGAGCAGTACTTC.